Sequencing of this TCR beta chain was carried out in a study of shared clonotypes between healthy human individuals. V shed 5 bases, J shed 0 bases, and the junction held 11 bases outside the gene matches. Looked up from germline, CDR1 is MDHEN and CDR2 is SYDVKM. This CDR3 is 20 amino acids long. Findings of the study overall: Clonotypes not shared had lower generation probabilities than those common to all four donors. The represented genetic and exposure-history diversity was limited by the small number of donors.

Deep-level running was used for the assay. Profiling relied on immunoSEQ multiplex PCR, and the TCRdb table lists in-frame clones only, not all of them. The sample includes roughly 640,000 clones, about 74% of them seen just once. Points on this clone: Antigen unknown.

The sample comprised memory CD4+ T cells sorted from blood. Sample subset: CD45RA-negative fraction. This clonotype was obtained from a woman younger than 45 in good health. The chain carries TRBV28 and TRBJ2-4; 15 nucleotides align to TRBD2. CDR3 nucleotides: TGTGCCAGCAGTCCGGGACTAGCGGGAGGCACGGACCTAGCCAAAAACATTCAGTACTTC. This gives the protein CASSPGLAGGTDLAKNIQYF.